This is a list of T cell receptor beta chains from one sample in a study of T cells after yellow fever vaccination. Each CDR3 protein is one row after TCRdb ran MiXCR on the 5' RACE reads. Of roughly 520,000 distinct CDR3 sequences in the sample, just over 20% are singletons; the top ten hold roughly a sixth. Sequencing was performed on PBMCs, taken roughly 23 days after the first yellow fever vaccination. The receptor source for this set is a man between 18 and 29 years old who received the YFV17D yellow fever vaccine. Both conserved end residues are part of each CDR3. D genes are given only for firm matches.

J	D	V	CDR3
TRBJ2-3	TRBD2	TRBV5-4	CASSLASGDDTQYF
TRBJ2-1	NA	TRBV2	CASTGGGEQFF
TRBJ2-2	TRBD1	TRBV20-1	CSAGGGFGQGASTGELFF
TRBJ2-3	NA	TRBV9	CASRASFNTDTQYF
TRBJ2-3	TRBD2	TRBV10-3	CAISEPAGGNTDTQYF
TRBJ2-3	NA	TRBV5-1	CASSLEGSDTQYF
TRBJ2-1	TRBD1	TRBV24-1	CATSDPGTGGGWGNEQFF
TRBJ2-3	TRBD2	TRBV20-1	CSARDSKRGVTDTQYF
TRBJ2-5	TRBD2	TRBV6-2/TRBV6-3	CASGLTSGGEEETQYF
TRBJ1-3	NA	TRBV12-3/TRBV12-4	CASSYMNSGNTIYF
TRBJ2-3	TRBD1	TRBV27	CASSLGQGDATQYF
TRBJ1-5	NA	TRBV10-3	CAIRAANQPQHF
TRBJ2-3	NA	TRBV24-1	CATCRGSIDTQYF
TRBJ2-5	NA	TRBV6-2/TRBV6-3	CASSYWGRSQETQYF